A single T cell receptor beta chain is shown here with its context. The antigen is not known. RNA transcripts gave rise to amplified TCR beta CDR3 regions. During a first-round RT-PCR of the TCR CDR3, the HTBI primer set was used. TCRdb re-called the multiplex PCR reads with MiXCR, one entry per CDR3 protein. The sample lists about 560,000 distinct CDR3 sequences, about 45% occurring once. Each diagnosis was grounded in clinical symptoms, serum thyroxine and TRAb, thyroid ultrasound, and orbital computed tomography. The sample is drawn from a study of T cells in Graves' hyperthyroidism and ophthalmopathy. CDR1 is SNHLY, CDR2 FYNNEI, per germline. The CDR3 is 16 residues long. J was trimmed by 2 bases and V by 3 bases; bases with no gene match: 3. Study-level findings and limits: Onset of ophthalmopathy came a median approximately 6.9 months after the model predicted it. Patients with ophthalmopathy were separated from those with stable hyperthyroidism by a 13 V-J model. Blood held most thyroid clonotypes expanded above 0.001 frequency.

The TCR was taken from a woman under 30 with Graves' hyperthyroidism. Sequences were obtained from peripheral blood or thyroid tissue (not recorded which). The chain carries TRBV2 and TRBJ2-5; 13 bases align to TRBD2. The CDR3 protein is CASSETSGRSQETQYF. CDR3 nucleotide sequence: TGTGCCAGCAGTGAGACTAGCGGGAGGTCGCAAGAGACCCAGTACTTC.